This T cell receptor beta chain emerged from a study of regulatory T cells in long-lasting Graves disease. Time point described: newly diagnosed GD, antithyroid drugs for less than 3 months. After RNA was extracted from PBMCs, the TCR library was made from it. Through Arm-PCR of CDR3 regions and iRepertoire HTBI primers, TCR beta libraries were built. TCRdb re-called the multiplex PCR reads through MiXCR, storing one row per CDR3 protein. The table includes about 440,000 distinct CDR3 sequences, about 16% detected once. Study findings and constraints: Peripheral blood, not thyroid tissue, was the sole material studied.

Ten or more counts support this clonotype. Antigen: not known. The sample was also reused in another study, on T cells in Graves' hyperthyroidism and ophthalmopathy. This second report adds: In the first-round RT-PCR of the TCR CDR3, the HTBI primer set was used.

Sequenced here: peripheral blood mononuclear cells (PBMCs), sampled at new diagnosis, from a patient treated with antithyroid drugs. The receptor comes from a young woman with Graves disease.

DNA for the CDR3: TGTGCCTGGAGACCTACGGGTGTCTCCGAGCAGTACTTC. As protein: CAWRPTGVSEQYF. The chain joins TRBV30 to TRBJ2-7; D is ambiguous. The CDR3 has 13 amino acids. Trimming shortened V by 3 bases and J by 6 bases, and 15 bases separated the two germline ends. Germline V gene data show CDR1 as GTSNPN and CDR2 as SVGIG (reference sequence).